The present entry profiles one TCR beta chain with its context. What it recognizes is unknown. Repertoires were generated with immunoSEQ multiplex PCR, while TCRdb's copy carries only in-frame clones and drops some. The table has 90,000 to 130,000 clones, 89% seen once; the top ten hold 1.5% to 2%. This specimen belongs to a study of cytomegalovirus exposure and HLA in healthy donors. Study conclusions and caveats: The classifier reportedly diagnosed cytomegalovirus status with high sensitivity and specificity. Many donors carried some public TCRs, although rarity characterized most TCR sequences.

The CDR3 totals 15 residues. The V segment lost 6 bases and the J segment 3 bases; nucleotides outside the gene matches: 8. Germline assignment: CDR1 SGHTS and CDR2 YDEGEE. The J gene is TRBJ1-4, the V gene TRBV5-8; TRBD1 matches 7 bases. The receptor was isolated from a woman under 30 in good health and CMV-seronegative. The material sequenced was PBMCs. The CDR3 spells CASTVTGDPNEKLFF. The CDR3 DNA follows: TGTGCCAGCACCGTTACAGGGGATCCTAATGAAAAACTGTTTTTT.